This entry lists 20 T cell receptor beta chains sequenced from one sample in a study of T cells expressing NK-cell markers. No DNA is given; TCRdb re-called the 5' RACE reads and lists each CDR3 protein once. There are approximately 150,000 distinct CDR3 sequences in the sample, with about 18% held by the top ten. The sample was blood T cells: a sorted CD56 or NKG2C T cell subset, CD4+ or CD8+ T cells, or bulk PBMC T cells (not recorded which). The receptors derive from a woman aged 18 to 75 in good health.

The chain links TRBV5-1 to TRBJ2-5. Germline V gene data show CDR1 as SGHRS and CDR2 as YFSETQ. This CDR3 is built from 15 residues. The CDR3 loop reads CASSLAATSEETQYF. Complete variable domain (other parts from reference TRBV5-1 and TRBJ2-5): KAGVTQTPRYLIKTRGQQVTLSCSPISGHRSVSWYQQTPGQGLQFLFEYFSETQRNKGNFPGRFSGRQFSNSRSEMNVSTLELGDSALYLCASSLAATSEETQYFGPGTRLLVL.

The V call is TRBV5-1, the J call TRBJ2-5; TCRdb's assignment of TRBD1 cannot be checked, as there is no DNA. The CDR3 extends over 17 amino acids. CDR1 and CDR2 from the germline V gene are SGHRS and YFSETQ. This chain's CDR3 is CASSLVDGGGAAETQYF.

The rearrangement uses TRBV6-1 and TRBJ2-7; lacking DNA, the TRBD1 call made by TCRdb goes unchecked. Germline V gene sequence: CDR1 MNHNS, CDR2 SASEGT. CDR3 length equals 15 residues. CDR3 in amino acids: CASSAGQGLSYEQYF.

V gene TRBV7-2 combines with J gene TRBJ1-1; as DNA is missing, the TRBD1 call by TCRdb cannot be tested. Germline assignment: CDR1 SGHTA and CDR2 FQGNSA. There are 15 residues in the CDR3. The CDR3 region is CASSPQQGANTEAFF.

CDR3: CATSSDKKSNQPQHF. The rearrangement joins TRBV15 to TRBJ1-5; as DNA is missing, the TRBD1 call by TCRdb cannot be tested. The CDR3 is 15 residues long. Germline V lookup: CDR1 LNHNV, CDR2 YYDKDF (reference sequence).

V gene TRBV28 combines with J gene TRBJ1-1. This CDR3 region has 15 residues. Germline loops: CDR1 MDHEN, CDR2 SYDVKM. The CDR3 protein is CASSPWSVGDTEAFF. The full variable domain, rest sourced from reference TRBV28 and TRBJ1-1, is DVKVTQSSRYLVKRTGEKVFLECVQDMDHENMFWYRQDPGLGLRLIYFSYDVKMKEKGDIPEGYSVSREKKERFSLILESASTNQTSMYLCASSPWSVGDTEAFFGQGTRLTVV.

This sequence joins TRBV4-1 and TRBJ1-2; TCRdb's assignment of TRBD1 cannot be checked, as there is no DNA. This CDR3 is 15 amino acids long. Germline V CDR1 and CDR2: MGHRA, YSYEKL. CDR3 sequence reads: CASSQETGGVYGYTF.

CDR3 sequence: CASSFGGQTANTGELFF. The rearrangement joins TRBV11-2 to TRBJ2-2; TCRdb's D call, TRBD1, is unchecked because there is no DNA. This CDR3 has 17 residues. Germline V gene sequence: CDR1 SGHAT, CDR2 FQNNGV.

The chain links TRBV24-1 to TRBJ2-1; absent DNA, TCRdb's TRBD2 call cannot be checked. The CDR3 sequence is 16 residues long. Germline V gene data show CDR1 as KGHDR and CDR2 as SFDVKD. CDR3 loop: CATSGTSGASYNEQFF.

The rearrangement joins TRBV28 to TRBJ2-1; TCRdb picks TRBD1, but there is no DNA to check that call. The CDR3 sequence is 14 residues long. Germline values: CDR1 MDHEN, CDR2 SYDVKM. CDR3 protein: CASISGQSYNEQFF. Drawing the rest from reference TRBV28 and TRBJ2-1, the complete variable domain is DVKVTQSSRYLVKRTGEKVFLECVQDMDHENMFWYRQDPGLGLRLIYFSYDVKMKEKGDIPEGYSVSREKKERFSLILESASTNQTSMYLCASISGQSYNEQFFGPGTRLTVL.

The chain links TRBV3-1 to TRBJ2-5; TCRdb returns TRBD2, unconfirmable since there is no DNA. CDR1 and CDR2 from the germline V gene are LGHDT and YNNKEL (reference sequence). This CDR3 comprises 15 residues. CDR3 amino acids: CASSLTSGRTETQYF.

The chain recombines TRBV12-3 or TRBV12-4 with TRBJ1-2; absent DNA, TCRdb's TRBD1 call cannot be checked. The CDR3 sequence is 15 residues long. The chain's CDR3 is CASSFPEVGVYGYTF.

The chain uses TRBV5-1 and TRBJ2-7. The CDR3 loop spans 15 amino acids. The V gene's germline CDR1 is SGHRS and CDR2 YFSETQ. The CDR3 sequence: CASSLLPGRAYEQYF.

The chain links TRBV5-1 to TRBJ2-5; TCRdb designates TRBD1, a call that cannot be tested without DNA. Germline CDR1 SGHRS, CDR2 YFSETQ. CDR3 length equals 16 residues. CDR3 in amino acids: CASSFRQGALGETQYF.

The chain is built from TRBV7-7 and TRBJ2-1; there is no DNA to check the TCRdb D call of TRBD2. This CDR3 contains 19 residues. The V gene's germline CDR1 is SSHAT and CDR2 FNYEAQ (reference sequence). The CDR3 spells CASSLVWLAGVKGNNEQFF. Using reference TRBV7-7 and TRBJ2-1 for the parts outside the CDR3, the full variable domain is GAGVSQSPRYKVTKRGQDVTLRCDPISSHATLYWYQQALGQGPEFLTYFNYEAQPDKSGLPSDRFSAERPEGSISTLTIQRTEQRDSAMYRCASSLVWLAGVKGNNEQFFGPGTRLTVL.

This chain connects TRBV5-1 to TRBJ2-7; with no DNA, the TCRdb D assignment of TRBD2 cannot be verified. CDR3 length: 14 amino acids. Germline CDR1 is SGHRS and CDR2 is YFSETQ. The CDR3 protein is CASAFQGRGYEQYF.

V usage is TRBV7-8 and J usage is TRBJ2-2; absent DNA, TCRdb's TRBD1 call cannot be checked. CDR1 is SGHVS and CDR2 is FQNEAQ in the germline V gene. The CDR3 contains 15 residues. The CDR3 reads CASSHSTGVSGELFF. Full variable domain (remainder filled in from reference TRBV7-8 and TRBJ2-2): GAGVSQSPRYKVAKRGQDVALRCDPISGHVSLFWYQQALGQGPEFLTYFQNEAQLDKSGLPSDRFFAERPEGSVSTLKIQRTQQEDSAVYLCASSHSTGVSGELFFGEGSRLTVL.

This chain uses TRBV12-3 or TRBV12-4 with TRBJ1-2; TCRdb's D call, TRBD1, is unchecked because there is no DNA. The CDR3 length is 13 residues. The chain's CDR3 is CAIKQGAHYGYTF.

J is TRBJ2-7 and V is TRBV15; TCRdb proposes TRBD1, but this gene call is untestable without DNA. CDR3 size: 14 residues. Germline loops: CDR1 LNHNV, CDR2 YYDKDF (reference sequence). The CDR3 loop reads CATSLGQTSYEQYF.

The chain joins TRBV7-2 to TRBJ2-7; TCRdb's D call of TRBD1 is untestable without DNA. Germline V gives CDR1 SGHTA, CDR2 FQGNSA. The CDR3 runs 15 residues. The CDR3 sequence: CASSLIAGSYYEQYF.